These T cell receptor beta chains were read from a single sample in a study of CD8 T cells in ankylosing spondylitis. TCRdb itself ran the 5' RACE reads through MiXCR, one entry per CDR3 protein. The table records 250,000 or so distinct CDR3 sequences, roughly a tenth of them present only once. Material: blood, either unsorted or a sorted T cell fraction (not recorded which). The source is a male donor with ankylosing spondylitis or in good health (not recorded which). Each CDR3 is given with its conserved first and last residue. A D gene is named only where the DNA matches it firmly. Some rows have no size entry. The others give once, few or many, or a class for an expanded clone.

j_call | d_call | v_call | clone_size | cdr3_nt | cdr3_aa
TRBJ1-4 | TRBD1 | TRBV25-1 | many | TGTGCCAGCAGTGACAACAGGGGTCGCCTGTTTTTT | CASSDNRGRLFF
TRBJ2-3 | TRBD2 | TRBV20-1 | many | TGCAGTGCAACGGGACTAGCGGAGTTGACAGATACGCAGTATTTT | CSATGLAELTDTQYF
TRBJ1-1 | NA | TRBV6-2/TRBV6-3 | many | TGTGCCAGCATGGTACAGCCGAACACTGAAGCTTTCTTT | CASMVQPNTEAFF
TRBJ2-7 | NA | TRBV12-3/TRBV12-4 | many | TGTGCCAGCAGTTTAGCAGGGGACGGGTACGAGCAGTACTTC | CASSLAGDGYEQYF
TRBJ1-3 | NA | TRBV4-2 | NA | TGTGCCAGCAGCCAAGGGTTCTTCGGTTTGGGAAACACCATATATTTT | CASSQGFFGLGNTIYF
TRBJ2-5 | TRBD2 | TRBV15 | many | TGTGCCACCAGCAGGCCCGGAGCGGGGTTAGAGGAGACCCAGTACTTC | CATSRPGAGLEETQYF
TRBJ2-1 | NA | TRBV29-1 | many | TGCAGCGTTGGCCGGGTCCTCTCCTACAATGAGCAGTTCTTC | CSVGRVLSYNEQFF
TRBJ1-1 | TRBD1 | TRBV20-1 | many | TGCAGTGCTAGAGATCAAGACAGGGATTGGACTGAAGCTTTCTTT | CSARDQDRDWTEAFF
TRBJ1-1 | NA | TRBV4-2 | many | TGTGCCAGCAGCCAAGATCGAAACACCGTACGGCAAGCTTTCTTT | CASSQDRNTVRQAFF
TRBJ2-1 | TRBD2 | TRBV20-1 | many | TGCAGTGCTAGACCCACACTAGCGGACTACAATGAGCAGTTCTTC | CSARPTLADYNEQFF
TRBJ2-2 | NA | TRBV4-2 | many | TGTGCCAGCAGCCAGAGAGCTGGAGACACCGGGGAGCTGTTTTTT | CASSQRAGDTGELFF
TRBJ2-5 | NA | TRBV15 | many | TGTGCCACCAGCAGAGCACGGACGTGGACGAGGGAGACCCAGTACTTC | CATSRARTWTRETQYF
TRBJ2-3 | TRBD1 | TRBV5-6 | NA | TGTGCCAGCAGCTTGAGGGGGCGAGAGGGCACAGATACGCAGTATTTT | CASSLRGREGTDTQYF
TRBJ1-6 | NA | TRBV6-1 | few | TGTGCCAGCAGAAGCTCGGACCATTCACCCCTCCACTTT | CASRSSDHSPLHF